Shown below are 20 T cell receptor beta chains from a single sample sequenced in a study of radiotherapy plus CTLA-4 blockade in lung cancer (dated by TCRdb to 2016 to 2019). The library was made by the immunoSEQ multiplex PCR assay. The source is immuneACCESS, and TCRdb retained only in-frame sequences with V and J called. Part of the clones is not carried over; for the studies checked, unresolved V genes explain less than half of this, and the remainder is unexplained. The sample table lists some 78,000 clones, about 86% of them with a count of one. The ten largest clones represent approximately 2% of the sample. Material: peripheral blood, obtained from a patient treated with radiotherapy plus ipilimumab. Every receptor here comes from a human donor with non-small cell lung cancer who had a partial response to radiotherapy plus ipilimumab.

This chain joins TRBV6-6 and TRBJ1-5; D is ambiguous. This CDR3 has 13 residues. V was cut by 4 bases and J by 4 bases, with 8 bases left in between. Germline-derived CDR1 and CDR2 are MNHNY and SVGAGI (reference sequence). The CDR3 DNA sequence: TGTGCCAGCAGTTCGACCGGGAATCAGCCCCAGCATTTT. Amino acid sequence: CASSSTGNQPQHF.

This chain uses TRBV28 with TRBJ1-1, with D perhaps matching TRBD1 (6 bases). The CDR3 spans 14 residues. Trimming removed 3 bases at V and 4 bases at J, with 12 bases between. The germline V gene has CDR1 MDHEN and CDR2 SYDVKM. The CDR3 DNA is TGTGCCAGCAGTTTGCGCAGGGGAATCACTGAAGCTTTCTTT. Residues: CASSLRRGITEAFF.

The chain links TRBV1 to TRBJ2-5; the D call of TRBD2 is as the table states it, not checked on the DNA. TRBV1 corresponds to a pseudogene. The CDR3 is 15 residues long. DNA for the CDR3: TGCACCAGCACCACCCTACGAGGCAGTGAAGAGACCCAGTACTTC. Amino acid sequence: CTSTTLRGSEETQYF.

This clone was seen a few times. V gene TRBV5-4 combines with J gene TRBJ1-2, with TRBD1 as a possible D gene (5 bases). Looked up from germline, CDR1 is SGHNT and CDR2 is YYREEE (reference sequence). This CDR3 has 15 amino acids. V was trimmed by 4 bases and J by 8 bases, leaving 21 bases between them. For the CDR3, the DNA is TGTGCCAGCAGCGTGGTGGGGCAGGCGGTGGGCGGCTACACCTTC. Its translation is CASSVVGQAVGGYTF.

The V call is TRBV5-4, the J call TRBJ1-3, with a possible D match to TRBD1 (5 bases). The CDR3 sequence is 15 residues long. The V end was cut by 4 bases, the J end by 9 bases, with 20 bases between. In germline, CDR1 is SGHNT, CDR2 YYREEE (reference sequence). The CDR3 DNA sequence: TGTGCCAGCAGCGGGTCCGGGGGTCAAATGCCCACCATATATTTT. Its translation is CASSGSGGQMPTIYF. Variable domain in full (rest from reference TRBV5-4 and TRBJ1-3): ETGVTQSPTHLIKTRGQQVTLRCSSQSGHNTVSWYQQALGQGPQFIFQYYREEENGRGNFPPRFSGLQFPNYSSELNVNALELDDSALYLCASSGSGGQMPTIYFGEGSWLTVV.

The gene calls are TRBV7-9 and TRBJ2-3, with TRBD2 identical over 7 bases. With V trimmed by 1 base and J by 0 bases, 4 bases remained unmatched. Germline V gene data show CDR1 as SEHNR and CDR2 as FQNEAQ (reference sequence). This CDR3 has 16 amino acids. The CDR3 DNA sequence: TGTGCCAGCAGCTTAGAGGCGGGAGTCAGCACAGATACGCAGTATTTT. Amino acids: CASSLEAGVSTDTQYF.

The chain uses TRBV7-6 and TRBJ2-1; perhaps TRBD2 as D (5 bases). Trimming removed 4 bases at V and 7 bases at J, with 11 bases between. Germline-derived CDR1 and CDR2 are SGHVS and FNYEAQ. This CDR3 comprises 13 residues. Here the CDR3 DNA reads TGTGCCAGCAGCTCGAGGGCCGGGAATGAGCAGTTCTTC. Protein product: CASSSRAGNEQFF.

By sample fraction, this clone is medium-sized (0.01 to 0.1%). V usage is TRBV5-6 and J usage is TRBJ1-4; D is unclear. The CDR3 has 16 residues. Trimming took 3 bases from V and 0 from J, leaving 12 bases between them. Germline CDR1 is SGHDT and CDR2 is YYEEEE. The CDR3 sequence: CASSSHVGATNEKLFF. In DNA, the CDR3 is TGTGCCAGCAGCTCACACGTTGGTGCAACTAATGAAAAACTGTTTTTT.

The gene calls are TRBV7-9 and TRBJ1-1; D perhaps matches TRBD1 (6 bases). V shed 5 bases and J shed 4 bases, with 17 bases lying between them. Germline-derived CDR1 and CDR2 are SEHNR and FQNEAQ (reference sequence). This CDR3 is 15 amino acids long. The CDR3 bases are TGTGCCAGCAGCACGACCTCCAGGGGTCCCACTGAAGCTTTCTTT. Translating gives CASSTTSRGPTEAFF.

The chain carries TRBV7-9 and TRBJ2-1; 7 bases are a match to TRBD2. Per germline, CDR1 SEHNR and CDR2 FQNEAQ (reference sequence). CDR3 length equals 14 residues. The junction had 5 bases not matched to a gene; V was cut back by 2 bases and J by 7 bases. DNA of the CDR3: TGTGCCAGCAGCTTATTGTCCGGGGGGAATGAGCAGTTCTTC. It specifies CASSLLSGGNEQFF.

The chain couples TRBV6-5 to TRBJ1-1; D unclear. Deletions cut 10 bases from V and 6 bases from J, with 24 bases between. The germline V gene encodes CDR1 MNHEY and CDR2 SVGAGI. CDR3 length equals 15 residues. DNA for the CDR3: TGTGCCATCCTACCTTCAGTAACTACAACCCCTGAAGCTTTCTTT. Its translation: CAILPSVTTTPEAFF.

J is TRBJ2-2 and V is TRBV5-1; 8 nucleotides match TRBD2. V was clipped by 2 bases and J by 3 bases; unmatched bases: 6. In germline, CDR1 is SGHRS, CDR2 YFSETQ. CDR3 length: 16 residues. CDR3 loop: CASSFMREAHTGELFF. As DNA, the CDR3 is TGCGCCAGCAGCTTTATGCGGGAGGCTCACACCGGGGAGCTGTTTTTT.

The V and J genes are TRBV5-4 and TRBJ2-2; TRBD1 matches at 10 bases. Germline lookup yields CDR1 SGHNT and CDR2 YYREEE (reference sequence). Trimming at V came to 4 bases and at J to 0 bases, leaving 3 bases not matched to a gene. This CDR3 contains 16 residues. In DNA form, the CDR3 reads TGTGCCAGCAGCCCGGACAGGGGGGCGAACACCGGGGAGCTGTTTTTT. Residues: CASSPDRGANTGELFF.

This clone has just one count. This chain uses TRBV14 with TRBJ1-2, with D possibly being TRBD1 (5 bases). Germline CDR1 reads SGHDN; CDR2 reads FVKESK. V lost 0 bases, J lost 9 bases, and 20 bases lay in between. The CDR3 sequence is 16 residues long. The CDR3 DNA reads TGTGCCAGCAGCCAAGACCCCCTGTGCAGGGAATTACGCTACACCTTC. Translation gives CASSQDPLCRELRYTF.

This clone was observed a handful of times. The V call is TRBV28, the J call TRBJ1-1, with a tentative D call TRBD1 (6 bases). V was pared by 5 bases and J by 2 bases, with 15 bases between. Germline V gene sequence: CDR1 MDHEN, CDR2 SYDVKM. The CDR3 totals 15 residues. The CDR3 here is CASSLRGHRNTEAFF. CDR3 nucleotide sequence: TGTGCCAGCAGTCTTCGGGGACACCGCAACACTGAAGCTTTCTTT.

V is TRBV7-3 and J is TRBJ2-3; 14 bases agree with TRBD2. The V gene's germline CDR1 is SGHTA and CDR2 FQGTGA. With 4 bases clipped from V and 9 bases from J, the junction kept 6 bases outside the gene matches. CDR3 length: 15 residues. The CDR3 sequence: CASSSRGLAGATQYF. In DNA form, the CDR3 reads TGTGCCAGCAGCTCTCGGGGACTAGCGGGGGCCACGCAGTATTTT.

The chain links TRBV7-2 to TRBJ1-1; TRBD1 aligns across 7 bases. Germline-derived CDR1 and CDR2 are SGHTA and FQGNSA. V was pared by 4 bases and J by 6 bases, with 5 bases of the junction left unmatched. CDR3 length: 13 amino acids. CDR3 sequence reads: CASSWTGVAEAFF. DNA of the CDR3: TGTGCCAGCAGCTGGACAGGTGTCGCTGAAGCTTTCTTT.

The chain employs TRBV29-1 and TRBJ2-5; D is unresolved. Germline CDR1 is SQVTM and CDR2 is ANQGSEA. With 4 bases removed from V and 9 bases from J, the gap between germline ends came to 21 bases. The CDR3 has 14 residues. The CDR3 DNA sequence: TGCAGCGTTGTTGCAGGCGACCAAGAGACGGCCCAGTACTTC. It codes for CSVVAGDQETAQYF.

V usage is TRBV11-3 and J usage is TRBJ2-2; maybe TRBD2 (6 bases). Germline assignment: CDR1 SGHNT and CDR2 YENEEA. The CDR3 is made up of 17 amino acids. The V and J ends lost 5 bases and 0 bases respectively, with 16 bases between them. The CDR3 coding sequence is TGTGCCAGCAGCCCCTACCCCGGGGACTCGAACACCGGGGAGCTGTTTTTT. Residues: CASSPYPGDSNTGELFF.

Here the CDR3 reads CASSPGVWENTEAFF. DNA of the CDR3: TGTGCCAGCAGCCCAGGGGTTTGGGAGAACACTGAAGCTTTCTTT. This rearrangement joins TRBV5-5 to TRBJ1-1, with a tentative D call TRBD1 (6 bases). Germline V gene sequence: CDR1 SGHKS, CDR2 YYEKEE (reference sequence). Deletions cut 4 bases from V and 1 base from J, with 14 bases between. The CDR3 sequence is 15 residues long.